This entry lists 9 T cell receptor beta chains sequenced from one sample in a study of blood T cell repertoires in COVID-19. Here immunoSEQ multiplex PCR was the method, and the copy in TCRdb shows in-frame clones only, minus some. The sample has some 430,000 clones; roughly 88% are singletons. The sequenced material came from PBMCs or T cells enriched from blood (not recorded which). These receptors were collected from a man between 18 and 29 years old who had recovered from COVID-19.

The DNA for the CDR3 is TGTGCCAGCAGTTTATACGGGGGATCACCCCTCCACTTT. It translates to CASSLYGGSPLHF. The chain recombines TRBV27 with TRBJ1-6; possible D gene TRBD1, 5 bases. CDR3 length: 13 residues. V was shortened by 1 base and J by 10 bases, with 8 bases between the two germline ends. CDR1 is MNHEY and CDR2 is SMNVEV in the germline V gene (reference sequence).

The chain joins TRBV5-5 to TRBJ2-5; D uncertain. The V end was cut by 4 bases, the J end by 1 base, with 11 bases between. Germline assignment: CDR1 SGHKS and CDR2 YYEKEE (reference sequence). CDR3 length: 14 amino acids. The CDR3, as DNA: TGTGCCAGCAGCCCTCGACATGTCCAAGAGACCCAGTACTTC. As protein: CASSPRHVQETQYF.

This sequence joins TRBV2 and TRBJ1-1, with a tentative D call TRBD1 (6 bases). CDR1 and CDR2 (germline): SNHLY, FYNNEI. The CDR3 is 14 amino acids. Trimming left V 4 bases short and J 11 bases short, with 20 bases between. This CDR3 is CASSAPGTQFGAFF. The CDR3 region has the DNA TGTGCCAGCAGTGCCCCCGGGACACAATTCGGGGCTTTCTTT. Combining the CDR3 with reference TRBV2 and TRBJ1-1 gives the whole variable domain EPEVTQTPSHQVTQMGQEVILRCVPISNHLYFYWYRQILGQKVEFLVSFYNNEISEKSEIFDDQFSVERPDGSNFTLKIRSTKLEDSAMYFCASSAPGTQFGAFFGQGTRLTVV.

In nucleotides, the CDR3 is TGTGCCAGCAGTTTCCCTTCGACAGCCTTCTATGGCTACACCTTC. Translation: CASSFPSTAFYGYTF. The genes are TRBV28 and TRBJ1-2; tentative D call: TRBD1 (5 bases). CDR3 size: 15 residues. The V gene lost 3 bases and the J gene lost 4 bases, with 15 bases spanning the gap. In germline, CDR1 is MDHEN, CDR2 SYDVKM.

V usage is TRBV28 and J usage is TRBJ2-2; TRBD1 aligns across 8 bases. The CDR3 has 17 amino acids. Trimming removed 2 bases from V and 2 bases from J; junction bases left unmatched: 7. Germline V lookup: CDR1 MDHEN, CDR2 SYDVKM. Here the CDR3 reads CASSLAGQGINTGELFF. For the CDR3, the DNA is TGTGCCAGCAGTTTAGCAGGACAGGGTATTAACACCGGGGAGCTGTTTTTT. Using reference TRBV28 and TRBJ2-2 for the parts outside the CDR3, the full variable domain is DVKVTQSSRYLVKRTGEKVFLECVQDMDHENMFWYRQDPGLGLRLIYFSYDVKMKEKGDIPEGYSVSREKKERFSLILESASTNQTSMYLCASSLAGQGINTGELFFGEGSRLTVL.

The chain employs TRBV24-1 and TRBJ1-2; D is uncertain. The length of the CDR3 is 15 residues. V was pared by 0 bases and J by 8 bases, with 15 bases between. Germline V gene lookup returns CDR1 KGHDR and CDR2 SFDVKD. The CDR3 loop reads CATSDLQYQAQGYTF. CDR3 nucleotide sequence: TGTGCCACCAGTGATTTGCAATACCAGGCTCAGGGCTACACCTTC.

The V call is TRBV18, the J call TRBJ2-1; TRBD2 aligns across 7 bases. CDR3 length: 15 residues. V lost 4 bases and J lost 10; bases outside the gene matches: 13. Germline CDR1 reads KGHSH; CDR2 reads LQKENI. The DNA for the CDR3 is TGTGCCAGCTCACGGGGACTATCCCCCCTCGGGGAGCAGTTCTTC. It encodes CASSRGLSPLGEQFF.

This chain links TRBV6-5 with TRBJ1-1; 8 nucleotides align to TRBD1. The trim removed 6 bases at V and 5 bases at J, leaving 8 bases unmatched. The CDR3 runs 14 residues. Germline V CDR1 and CDR2: MNHEY, SVGAGI. CDR3 protein: CASRKGQGGTEAFF. The CDR3 nucleotides are TGTGCCAGCAGAAAAGGACAGGGAGGGACTGAAGCTTTCTTT.

The J gene is TRBJ1-2, the V gene TRBV28; D unclear. V lost 5 bases and J lost 4, with 20 bases in between. This CDR3 is built from 16 residues. Germline V lookup: CDR1 MDHEN, CDR2 SYDVKM. CDR3 sequence (DNA): TGTGCCAGCAGTCCCCGTAGGAGGGATCGTAGCTATGGCTACACCTTC. Its translation: CASSPRRRDRSYGYTF.